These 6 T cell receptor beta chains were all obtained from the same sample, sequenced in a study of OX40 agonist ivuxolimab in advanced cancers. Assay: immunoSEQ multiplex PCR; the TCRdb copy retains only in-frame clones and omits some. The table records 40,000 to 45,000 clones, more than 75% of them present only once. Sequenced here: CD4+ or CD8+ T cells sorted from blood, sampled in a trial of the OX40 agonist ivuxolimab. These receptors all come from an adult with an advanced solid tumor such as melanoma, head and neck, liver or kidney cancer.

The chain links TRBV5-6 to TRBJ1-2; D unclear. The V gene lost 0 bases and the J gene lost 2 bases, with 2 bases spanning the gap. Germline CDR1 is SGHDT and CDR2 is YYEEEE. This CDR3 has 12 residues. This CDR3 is CASSLENYGYTF. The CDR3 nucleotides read TGTGCCAGCAGCTTGGAGAACTATGGCTACACCTTC.

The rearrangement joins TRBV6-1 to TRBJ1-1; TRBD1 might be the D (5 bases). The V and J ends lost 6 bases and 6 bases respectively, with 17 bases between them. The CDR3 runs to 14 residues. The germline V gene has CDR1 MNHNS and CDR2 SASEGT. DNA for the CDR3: TGTGCCAGCAGCCCATCGGACACCCGGGCTGAAGCTTTCTTT. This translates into CASSPSDTRAEAFF.

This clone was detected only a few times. CDR3 residues: CASRTDSGGYEQYF. The CDR3 DNA reads as TGTGCCAGCAGGACGGATAGCGGGGGCTACGAGCAGTACTTC. The rearrangement uses TRBV2 and TRBJ2-7; 9 bases line up with TRBD2. The CDR3 spans 14 residues. V dropped 6 bases and J dropped 3; count of bases not matched to a gene: 6. Germline-derived CDR1 and CDR2 are SNHLY and FYNNEI.

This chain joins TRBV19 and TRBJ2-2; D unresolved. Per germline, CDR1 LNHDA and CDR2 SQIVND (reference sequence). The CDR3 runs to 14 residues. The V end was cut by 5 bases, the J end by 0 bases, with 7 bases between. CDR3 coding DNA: TGTGCCAGTAGTTCCCTTACGAACACCGGGGAGCTGTTTTTT. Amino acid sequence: CASSSLTNTGELFF.

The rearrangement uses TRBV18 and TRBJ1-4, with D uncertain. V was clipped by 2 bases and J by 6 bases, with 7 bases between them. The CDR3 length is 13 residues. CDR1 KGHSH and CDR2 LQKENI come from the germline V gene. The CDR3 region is CASSPVGDEKLFF. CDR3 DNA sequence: TGTGCCAGCTCACCAGTAGGAGATGAAAAACTGTTTTTT.

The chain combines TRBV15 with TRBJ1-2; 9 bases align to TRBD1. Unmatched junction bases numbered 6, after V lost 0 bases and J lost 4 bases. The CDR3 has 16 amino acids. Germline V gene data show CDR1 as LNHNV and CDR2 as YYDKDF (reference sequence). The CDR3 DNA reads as TGTGCCACCAGCAGAGAGAGGACAGGGGTGGGCTATGGCTACACCTTC. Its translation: CATSRERTGVGYGYTF.